A selection of T cell receptor beta chains follows, all from one sample in a study of cytomegalovirus exposure and HLA in healthy donors. Libraries were prepared by immunoSEQ multiplex PCR; TCRdb keeps only in-frame clonotypes and omits some of them. The sample lists some 190,000 clones; 80% were seen once. Material for sequencing was PBMCs. These receptors came from a girl aged 10-17 years in good health and CMV-seropositive. Each CDR3 is given with its conserved first and last residue. A D gene is named only where the DNA matches it firmly. Only some rows state a clone size, as once, few, many or a class for expanded clones.

v_call,j_call,d_call,clone_size,cdr3_nt,cdr3_aa
TRBV4-1,TRBJ1-5,TRBD1,.,TGCGCCAGCAGCCAAGAGGGGACAGGTCGAAATCAGCCCCAGCATTTT,CASSQEGTGRNQPQHF
TRBV7-2,TRBJ2-1,.,.,TGTGCCAGCAGCTTAAATCAGGTCGGAAGACAACAGTTCTTC,CASSLNQVGRQQFF
TRBV10-1,TRBJ2-2,TRBD2,few,TGCGCCAGCAGTGACTCCGGACTAGCGGGAGTCGGGGAGCTGTTTTTT,CASSDSGLAGVGELFF
TRBV5-1,TRBJ2-2,TRBD2,.,TGCGCCAGCAGTCTCCCCCAGACTAGCTCGGGCACCGGGGAGCTGTTTTTT,CASSLPQTSSGTGELFF
TRBV29-1,TRBJ1-2,.,once,TGCAGCGTTGAAGATTCCGGAGTAGATGGCTACACCTTC,CSVEDSGVDGYTF
TRBV5-4,TRBJ2-7,TRBD1,.,TGTGCCAGCAGCGCCGGGACAGGAAGCTACGAGCAGTACTTC,CASSAGTGSYEQYF
TRBV6-6,TRBJ2-5,TRBD2,.,TGTGCCAGCAGTTACTCACTAGCGGAAATCCAAGAGACCCAGTACTTC,CASSYSLAEIQETQYF
TRBV6-5,TRBJ2-7,.,.,TGTGCCAGCAGTTACGCAGGGGGGAGCGAGCAGTACTTC,CASSYAGGSEQYF
TRBV25-1,TRBJ1-5,.,.,TGTGCCAGCAGTGACCATGCTGAAGAGCGCAATCAGCCCCAGCATTTT,CASSDHAEERNQPQHF
TRBV25-1,TRBJ2-7,.,.,TGTGCCAGCAGTGGTCGACTCCCGGAGAGCTCCTACGAGCAGTACTTC,CASSGRLPESSYEQYF
TRBV4-1,TRBJ2-1,TRBD2,.,TGCGCCAGCAGCCAAGACCGGGGACTAGCGGGAGGAGGGGGAGTCTCCTACAATGAGCAGTTCTTC,CASSQDRGLAGGGGVSYNEQFF
TRBV6-5,TRBJ2-7,TRBD2,.,TGTGCCAGCAGTCCCATAAAGGGGACTAGATACGAGCAGTACTTC,CASSPIKGTRYEQYF
TRBV15,TRBJ1-1,.,.,TGTGCCACCAGCAGAGCCGCAGGGAACATGAACACTGAAGCTTTCTTT,CATSRAAGNMNTEAFF
TRBV7-9,TRBJ1-1,.,.,TGTGCCAGCAGCTTGGCACCTGTGGCTTTCTTT,CASSLAPVAFF
TRBV28,TRBJ2-2,TRBD1,.,TGTGCCAGCAGTACGCCCGTTGGACAGGGCCCCACGAACACCGGGGAGCTGTTTTTT,CASSTPVGQGPTNTGELFF
TRBV5-1,TRBJ2-2,.,.,TGCGCCAGCAGCCTCCCTGACTCCTTTTCCGGGGAGCTGTTTTTT,CASSLPDSFSGELFF
TRBV27,TRBJ2-1,TRBD2,.,TGTGCCAGCAGGACTTCGCTAGCGGTTCACAATGAGCAGTTCTTC,CASRTSLAVHNEQFF
TRBV30,TRBJ2-3,TRBD2,.,TGTGCCTGGAGTTTGACTAGCGATGGAGATACGCAGTATTTT,CAWSLTSDGDTQYF
TRBV5-1,TRBJ1-1,.,.,TGCGCCAGCAGCTTGGTAGGGAGGGCTGAAGCTTTCTTT,CASSLVGRAEAFF
TRBV6-1,TRBJ2-1,TRBD1,.,TGTGCCAGCAGTGAAGGTCCGACAGGGAGCTCCTACAATGAGCAGTTCTTC,CASSEGPTGSSYNEQFF
TRBV10-3,TRBJ1-2,.,.,TGTGCCATCAGTGAGACAGGGTTCCACTATGGCTACACCTTC,CAISETGFHYGYTF
TRBV18,TRBJ1-1,.,.,TGTGCCAGCTCCCCGGGGGGAAGGACTGAAGCTTTCTTT,CASSPGGRTEAFF
TRBV6-1,TRBJ2-5,TRBD2,.,TGTGCCAGCAGTTGGGGGGGAGAGACCCAGTACTTC,CASSWGGETQYF
TRBV5-4,TRBJ2-7,.,.,TGTGCCAGCAGCTTGGACGTCGGGACTCGTACTTACGAGCAGTACTTC,CASSLDVGTRTYEQYF
TRBV19,TRBJ2-7,TRBD1,.,TGTGCCAGTAGTGACATAGGGACAGGGCTCTACGAGCAGTACTTC,CASSDIGTGLYEQYF
TRBV2,TRBJ2-7,TRBD2,.,TGTGCCAGCAGAAATAGCGGGGGCAACGAGCAGTACTTC,CASRNSGGNEQYF
TRBV7-3,TRBJ2-1,.,once,TGTGCCAGCAGCTTAAACGGAGGGGAGAAGCAGTTCTTC,CASSLNGGEKQFF
TRBV5-4,TRBJ2-2,TRBD2,once,TGTGCCAGCAGTGGACTAGCGGGAAGGAACACCGGGGAGCTGTTTTTT,CASSGLAGRNTGELFF
TRBV7-9,TRBJ2-6,.,.,TGTGCCAGCAGCTTAATAGCCAACGTCCTGACTTTC,CASSLIANVLTF
TRBV7-2,TRBJ2-1,.,.,TGTGCCAGCAGCTTACGCGGTCAACGGGGCAATGAGCAGTTCTTC,CASSLRGQRGNEQFF
TRBV10-3,TRBJ2-5,TRBD2,.,TGTGCCATCAGTGCGACTAGCGGGAGCGAGACCCAGTACTTC,CAISATSGSETQYF
TRBV19,TRBJ1-1,.,.,TGTGCCAGTAGTAAACAGGGCCGGGCCACTGAAGCTTTCTTT,CASSKQGRATEAFF
TRBV6-1,TRBJ1-5,TRBD1,.,TGTGCCAGCAGTGACAGGGGGGTCCAGCCCCAGCATTTT,CASSDRGVQPQHF
TRBV25-1,TRBJ2-5,.,.,TGTGCCAGCAGTGATGCGGGGAGACAGGAGACCCAGTACTTC,CASSDAGRQETQYF
TRBV6-5,TRBJ2-1,TRBD1,.,TGTGCCAGCACCCAGGGGGTCTCCTACAATGAGCAGTTCTTC,CASTQGVSYNEQFF
TRBV5-1,TRBJ2-7,TRBD2,.,TGCGCCAGCAGCTTCGGGACTAGCGGGCCATTCATCACCAACTACGAGCAGTACTTC,CASSFGTSGPFITNYEQYF